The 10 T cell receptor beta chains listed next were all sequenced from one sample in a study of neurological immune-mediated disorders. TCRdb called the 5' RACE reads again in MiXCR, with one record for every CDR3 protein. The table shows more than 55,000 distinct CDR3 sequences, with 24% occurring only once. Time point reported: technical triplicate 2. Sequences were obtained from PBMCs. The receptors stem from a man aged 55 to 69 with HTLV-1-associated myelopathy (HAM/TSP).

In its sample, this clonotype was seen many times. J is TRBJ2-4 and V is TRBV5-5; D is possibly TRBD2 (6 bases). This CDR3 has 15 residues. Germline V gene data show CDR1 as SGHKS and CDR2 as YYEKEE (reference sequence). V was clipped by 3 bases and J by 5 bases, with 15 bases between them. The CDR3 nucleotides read TGTGCCAGCAGCTGGACCGCGGGGAAGGAAAACATTCAGTACTTC. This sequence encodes CASSWTAGKENIQYF.

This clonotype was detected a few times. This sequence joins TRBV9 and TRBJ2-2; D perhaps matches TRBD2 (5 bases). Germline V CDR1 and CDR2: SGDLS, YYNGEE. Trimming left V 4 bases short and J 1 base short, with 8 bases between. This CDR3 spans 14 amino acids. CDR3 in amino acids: CASSTSGNTGELFF. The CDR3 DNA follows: TGTGCCAGCAGCACGAGCGGGAACACCGGGGAGCTGTTTTTT.

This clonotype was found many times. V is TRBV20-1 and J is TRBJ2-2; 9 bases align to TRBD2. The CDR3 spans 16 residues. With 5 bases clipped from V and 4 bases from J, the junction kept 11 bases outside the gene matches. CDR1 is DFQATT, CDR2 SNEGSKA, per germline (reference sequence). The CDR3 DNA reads TGCAGTGCTGAACCCTTAGCGGGAGCGGGCACCGGGGAGCTGTTTTTT. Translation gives CSAEPLAGAGTGELFF.

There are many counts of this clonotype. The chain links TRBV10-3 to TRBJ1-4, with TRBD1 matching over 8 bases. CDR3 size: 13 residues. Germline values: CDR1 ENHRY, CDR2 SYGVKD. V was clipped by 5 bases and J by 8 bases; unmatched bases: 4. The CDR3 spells CAISPQGVEKLFF. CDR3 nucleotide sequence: TGTGCCATCAGTCCACAGGGGGTAGAAAAACTGTTTTTT.

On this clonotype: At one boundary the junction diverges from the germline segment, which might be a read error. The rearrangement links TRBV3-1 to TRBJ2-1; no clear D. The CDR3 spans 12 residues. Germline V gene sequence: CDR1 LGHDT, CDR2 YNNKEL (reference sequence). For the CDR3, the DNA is TGTGCCAACAGCCAAGTCCGGAATGAGCAGTTCTTC. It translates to CANSQVRNEQFF.

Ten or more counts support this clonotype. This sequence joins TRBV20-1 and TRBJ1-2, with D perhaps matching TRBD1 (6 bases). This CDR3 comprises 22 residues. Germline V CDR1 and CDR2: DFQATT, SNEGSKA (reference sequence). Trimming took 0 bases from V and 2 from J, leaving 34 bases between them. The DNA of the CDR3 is TGCAGTGCTAGAGATTGGGGGGCGGGGGGCATACCGATTCAACACTTGAACTATGGCTACACCTTC. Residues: CSARDWGAGGIPIQHLNYGYTF.

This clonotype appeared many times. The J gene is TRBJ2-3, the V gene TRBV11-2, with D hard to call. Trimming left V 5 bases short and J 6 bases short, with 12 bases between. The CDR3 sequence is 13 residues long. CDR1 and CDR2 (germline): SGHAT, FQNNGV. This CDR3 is CASSLSRLDTQYF. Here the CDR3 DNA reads TGTGCCAGCAGCCTCTCCAGATTGGATACGCAGTATTTT.

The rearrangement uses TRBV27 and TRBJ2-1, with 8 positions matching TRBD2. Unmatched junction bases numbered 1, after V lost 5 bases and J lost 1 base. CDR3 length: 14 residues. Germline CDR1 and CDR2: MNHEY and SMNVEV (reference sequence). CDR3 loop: CASSASGSYNEQFF. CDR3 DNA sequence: TGTGCCAGCAGTGCTAGCGGGTCCTACAATGAGCAGTTCTTC.

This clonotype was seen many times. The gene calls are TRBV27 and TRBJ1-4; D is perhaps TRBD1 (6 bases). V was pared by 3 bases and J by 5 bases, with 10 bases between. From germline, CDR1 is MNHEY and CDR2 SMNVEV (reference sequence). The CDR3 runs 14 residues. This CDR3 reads CASSFGTRNEKLFF. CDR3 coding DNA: TGTGCCAGCAGTTTTGGGACAAGGAATGAAAAACTGTTTTTT. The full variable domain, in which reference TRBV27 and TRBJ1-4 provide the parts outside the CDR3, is EAQVTQNPRYLITVTGKKLTVTCSQNMNHEYMSWYRQDPGLGLRQIYYSMNVEVTDKGDVPEGYKVSRKEKRNFPLILESPSPNQTSLYFCASSFGTRNEKLFFGSGTQLSVL.

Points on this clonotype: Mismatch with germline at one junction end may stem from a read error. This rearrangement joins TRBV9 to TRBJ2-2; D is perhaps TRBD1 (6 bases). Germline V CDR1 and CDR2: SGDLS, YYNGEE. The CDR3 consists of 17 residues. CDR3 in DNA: TGTGTCAGCAGCGTAGACTCAAACAACAGGGCCACCGGGGAGCTGTTTTTT. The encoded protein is CVSSVDSNNRATGELFF.